This T cell receptor beta chain was documented in a study of blood T cell repertoires in COVID-19. Study overall: PBMCs, B-cell-depleted T cells, or T cells provided the cDNA or gDNA that made up the material.

In the original workflow: Nucleated cell counts were estimated from reference gene primer amplification. Profiled with immunoSEQ multiplex PCR; TCRdb holds only in-frame clones, not every one. D and trimming come from the DNA, and the V and J calls and clone size come from that table. The repertoire includes under 250,000 clones, approximately 88% of them detected once, and about 2.5% sits in the top ten. Participants spanned ages about 18 to 90 years and resided in about two dozen US areas. The CDR3 is 14 residues long. The V gene's germline CDR1 is SGHVS and CDR2 FQNEAQ. Trimming removed 1 base at V and 5 bases at J, with 11 bases between.

The source of this sequence is a woman aged 30 to 39 with acute COVID-19. The chain links TRBV7-8 to TRBJ1-2; D is unresolved. The sequenced sample consisted of PBMCs or T cells enriched from blood (not recorded which). CDR3 nucleotide sequence: TGTGCCAGCAGCTTAGACCATGGGAGGTATGGCTACACCTTC. This codes for CASSLDHGRYGYTF.